A selection of T cell receptor beta chains follows, all from one sample in a study of blood T cell repertoires in COVID-19. Generated by immunoSEQ multiplex PCR, the TCRdb table keeps only in-frame clones and is missing some. Of a few hundred thousand clones listed, approximately 92% were seen once; the top ten hold 15% to 20%. Sample: PBMCs or T cells enriched from blood (not recorded which). Receptors originate from a woman aged 30 to 39 who had recovered from COVID-19. The CDR3 runs from the conserved cysteine through the conserved F or W. The D gene is left open where the match is weak. Not all rows give a size; the values are once, few, many and, for expanded clones, a class.

abundance	d_gene	v_gene	j_gene	CDR3aa	CDR3nt
-	TRBD2	TRBV7-2	TRBJ2-2	CASSLRVAGPGELFF	TGTGCCAGCAGCTTAAGAGTAGCGGGGCCCGGGGAGCTGTTTTTT
-	-	TRBV5-1	TRBJ2-1	CASSFGDGGSYNEQFF	TGCGCCAGCAGCTTTGGAGACGGAGGCTCCTACAATGAGCAGTTCTTC
-	-	TRBV18	TRBJ1-1	CASSRQTNTEAFF	TGTGCCAGCTCACGACAGACGAACACTGAAGCTTTCTTT
-	-	TRBV7-2	TRBJ2-1	CASTIAQVVGQFF	TGTGCCAGCACCATCGCCCAGGTAGTTGGACAGTTCTTC
-	TRBD1	TRBV28	TRBJ1-1	CASSFPRGQVNTEAFF	TGTGCCAGCAGTTTTCCCAGGGGACAGGTGAACACTGAAGCTTTCTTT
-	TRBD1	TRBV28	TRBJ1-1	CASSRDSLYAEAFF	TGTGCCAGCAGTCGGGACAGCCTCTACGCTGAAGCTTTCTTT
-	-	TRBV27	TRBJ1-6	CASSSLVPRRPLHF	TGTGCCAGCAGTTCCCTGGTCCCGCGCCGACCCCTCCACTTT
once	TRBD1	TRBV7-9	TRBJ1-2	CASSTGASHTF	TGTGCCAGCAGCACAGGGGCCTCTCACACCTTC
-	TRBD1	TRBV28	TRBJ1-3	CASSWSTGATGNTIYF	TGTGCCAGCAGCTGGAGTACAGGGGCCACTGGAAACACCATATATTTT
-	TRBD2	TRBV2	TRBJ2-1	CASSIREGGWNEQFF	TGTGCCAGCAGTATTCGGGAGGGAGGGTGGAATGAGCAGTTCTTC
-	-	TRBV19	TRBJ2-1	CASSIQAVGSYNEQFF	TGTGCCAGTAGTATACAGGCAGTCGGCTCCTACAATGAGCAGTTCTTC
once	-	TRBV7-9	TRBJ2-3	CASSLDREPDTQYF	TGTGCCAGCAGCTTAGACCGGGAGCCAGATACGCAGTATTTT
-	-	TRBV28	TRBJ2-3	CASHPRGSGYTDTQYF	TGTGCCAGCCACCCTAGGGGTAGCGGATACACAGATACGCAGTATTTT
once	TRBD1	TRBV28	TRBJ2-5	CASTLTGAETQYF	TGTGCCAGCACCTTGACAGGGGCAGAGACCCAGTACTTC
-	TRBD1	TRBV30	TRBJ2-7	CAYQDRATYEQYF	TGTGCCTACCAAGACAGGGCGACCTACGAGCAGTACTTC
-	TRBD1	TRBV9	TRBJ2-5	CASSPRQGGVETQYF	TGTGCCAGCAGCCCGCGACAGGGTGGGGTAGAGACCCAGTACTTC
few	-	TRBV10-3	TRBJ2-2	CAIRGEGFQLRAGELFF	-
-	TRBD2	TRBV13	TRBJ2-3	CASSLGMDASGVPQYF	TGTGCCAGCAGCTTAGGTATGGACGCGAGCGGGGTCCCGCAGTATTTT
-	TRBD1	TRBV3-1/TRBV3-2	TRBJ1-4	CASSQLGTGGGEKLFF	TGTGCCAGCAGCCAACTAGGGACAGGGGGAGGTGAAAAACTGTTTTTT
-	-	TRBV14	TRBJ2-1	CASSQDGQLYPYNEQFF	TGTGCCAGCAGCCAAGATGGACAGCTGTACCCCTACAATGAGCAGTTCTTC
-	-	TRBV5-1	TRBJ2-7	CASSLGDTAYEQYF	TGCGCCAGCAGCTTGGGGGACACCGCCTACGAGCAGTACTTC
-	TRBD1	TRBV19	TRBJ1-5	CASSERTGENNQPQHF	TGTGCCAGTAGTGAACGGACAGGGGAAAACAATCAGCCCCAGCATTTT
-	-	TRBV2	TRBJ1-1	CASSEIGRGTAFF	TGTGCCAGCAGTGAAATAGGTAGGGGGACAGCTTTCTTT
few	TRBD1	TRBV11-2	TRBJ2-7	CASRSPGTASYEQYF	TGTGCCAGCAGGTCCCCCGGGACAGCCTCCTACGAGCAGTACTTC
-	-	TRBV16	TRBJ1-1	CASSRADEAFF	TGTGCCAGCAGCCGGGCCGATGAAGCTTTCTTT
-	TRBD2	TRBV9	TRBJ2-3	CASSVAASGGGTDTQYF	TGTGCCAGCAGCGTAGCTGCAAGCGGGGGAGGCACAGATACGCAGTATTTT
-	TRBD2	TRBV13	TRBJ2-1	CASSLVAGRNNEQFF	TGTGCCAGCAGCTTAGTAGCGGGCCGAAACAATGAGCAGTTCTTC
-	TRBD1	TRBV30	TRBJ1-3	CAWSVQGAGSSGNTIYF	TGTGCCTGGAGTGTCCAGGGGGCGGGGTCCTCTGGAAACACCATATATTTT
-	-	TRBV5-4	TRBJ2-7	CASTTSPSYEQYF	TGTGCCAGCACCACTAGCCCCTCCTACGAGCAGTACTTC
-	-	TRBV6-6	TRBJ2-7	CASSYLAGVYEQYF	TGTGCCAGCAGTTACCTGGCAGGGGTCTACGAGCAGTACTTC
-	-	TRBV5-1	TRBJ2-3	CASSIQGRTDTQYF	TGCGCCAGCAGCATTCAGGGCCGCACAGATACGCAGTATTTT
-	-	TRBV18	TRBJ1-2	CASSADREGYTF	TGTGCCAGCTCAGCCGACCGGGAGGGCTACACCTTC
-	-	TRBV2	TRBJ1-5	CASSGRQNSNQPQHF	TGTGCCAGCAGTGGGAGACAGAATAGCAATCAGCCCCAGCATTTT
-	TRBD1	TRBV15	TRBJ1-5	CATSTTGYSNQPQHF	TGTGCCACCAGCACGACAGGGTATAGCAATCAGCCCCAGCATTTT
-	TRBD1	TRBV28	TRBJ1-2	CASSLDRDYGYTF	TGTGCCAGCAGTTTGGACAGGGACTATGGCTACACCTTC
-	TRBD1	TRBV5-1	TRBJ2-1	CASSLGGTGNNEQFF	TGCGCCAGCAGCTTGGGAGGGACAGGGAACAATGAGCAGTTCTTC
once	TRBD2	TRBV28	TRBJ2-1	CATSLAGAGGTYNEQFF	TGTGCCACCTCCTTGGCGGGGGCGGGAGGGACCTACAATGAGCAGTTCTTC